Following are 30 T cell receptor beta chains from one sample sequenced in a study of blood T cell repertoires in COVID-19. Clones were sequenced by immunoSEQ multiplex PCR, and TCRdb holds only the in-frame ones, with some missing. The table lists some 140,000 clones, more than 65% of them singletons. The source material was peripheral blood. The receptors were sampled from an elderly man with acute or convalescent COVID-19.

As DNA, the CDR3 is TGTGCCAGCACCCCACCTTCGGGACTGTCGGGCAGGGATACGCAGTATTTT. Translating it yields CASTPPSGLSGRDTQYF. The V and J genes are TRBV6-4 and TRBJ2-3; weak D call: TRBD2 (6 bases). Per germline, CDR1 MRHNA and CDR2 SNTAGT. V lost 7 bases to trimming and J lost 6 bases, with 26 bases between them. This CDR3 region has 17 residues.

V gene TRBV3-1 (or the pseudogene TRBV3-2) combines with J gene TRBJ1-1; D not resolved. Trimming cost V 1 base and J 9 bases, with 12 bases left between them. Germline assignment: CDR1 LGHDT and CDR2 YNNKEL (reference sequence). The CDR3 runs to 13 residues. The CDR3 bases are TGTGCCAGCAGCCAAGGTGGAGGTTCCAAAGCTTTCTTT. Residues: CASSQGGGSKAFF.

This clone came up a few times. The chain uses TRBV11-3 and TRBJ1-5; possibly TRBD1 for D (5 bases). V gave up 4 bases and J gave up 1 base, with 8 bases separating them. The CDR3 runs 14 residues. Germline CDR1 and CDR2: SGHNT and YENEEA. CDR3 region: CASSSRDSNQPQHF. CDR3 bases: TGTGCCAGCAGCTCGCGGGACAGCAATCAGCCCCAGCATTTT.

The rearrangement links TRBV30 to TRBJ2-7; 9 nucleotides line up with TRBD1. V dropped 2 bases and J dropped 3; count of bases not matched to a gene: 8. The length of the CDR3 is 15 residues. Per germline, CDR1 GTSNPN and CDR2 SVGIG (reference sequence). The CDR3 bases are TGTGCCTGGAGTAAAGAGGACAGGGGTCTCTACGAGCAGTACTTC. It encodes CAWSKEDRGLYEQYF.

The chain recombines TRBV14 with TRBJ2-7; TRBD2 might be the D (5 bases). V lost 4 bases and J lost 6, with 13 bases in between. This CDR3 has 13 residues. Germline V gene data show CDR1 as SGHDN and CDR2 as FVKESK. The CDR3 coding sequence is TGTGCCAGCAGCCTGCGACCGGGGAGCGAGCAGTACTTC. Translating it yields CASSLRPGSEQYF. Drawing the rest from reference TRBV14 and TRBJ2-7, the complete variable domain is EAGVTQFPSHSVIEKGQTVTLRCDPISGHDNLYWYRRVMGKEIKFLLHFVKESKQDESGMPNNRFLAERTGGTYSTLKVQPAELEDSGVYFCASSLRPGSEQYFGPGTRLTVT.

The V call is TRBV7-8, the J call TRBJ2-3, with a weak D call TRBD1 (6 bases). Trimming took 5 bases from V and 6 from J, leaving 12 bases between them. The CDR3 spans 13 residues. CDR1 is SGHVS, CDR2 FQNEAQ, per germline. The CDR3 loop reads CASSVQGLDTQYF. In nucleotides, the CDR3 is TGTGCCAGCAGCGTACAGGGTTTGGATACGCAGTATTTT.

The chain carries TRBV7-8 and TRBJ1-6, with 8 bases fitting TRBD1. The germline gives CDR1 SGHVS, CDR2 FQNEAQ. CDR3 length: 14 residues. J was trimmed by 8 bases and V by 5 bases; bases with no gene match: 5. CDR3 loop: CASSHGQGDSPLHF. CDR3 nucleotide sequence: TGTGCCAGCAGCCACGGACAGGGTGATTCACCCCTCCACTTT.

The count of this clone is one. The CDR3 sequence: CASSARGRGQETQYF. The CDR3, as DNA: TGCGCCAGCAGCGCAAGGGGCCGCGGACAAGAGACCCAGTACTTC. The chain has TRBV4-3 and TRBJ2-5, with a weak D call TRBD1 (5 bases). V was shortened by 5 bases and J by 2 bases, with 15 bases between the two germline ends. Per the germline V gene, CDR1 is LGHNA and CDR2 is YSLEER. The CDR3 length is 15 residues.

The CDR3 DNA reads TGTGCCAGCAGCTTGAGACAGGCGATGGACGGTCAGCCCCAGCATTTT. Translation: CASSLRQAMDGQPQHF. The chain uses TRBV7-2 and TRBJ1-5; D is perhaps TRBD1 (6 bases). Germline V lookup: CDR1 SGHTA, CDR2 FQGNSA. This CDR3 spans 16 amino acids. Trimming cost V 3 bases and J 6 bases, with 18 bases left between them.

The gene calls are TRBV9 and TRBJ2-7; D might be TRBD2 (6 bases). From germline, CDR1 is SGDLS and CDR2 YYNGEE. Trimming left V 4 bases short and J 6 bases short, with 20 bases between. This CDR3 is built from 15 residues. In nucleotides, the CDR3 is TGTGCCAGCAGCCCAGCCGGGACTGACATCTTCGAGCAGTACTTC. It specifies CASSPAGTDIFEQYF.

The J gene is TRBJ2-1, the V gene TRBV6-6, with a tentative D call TRBD2 (5 bases). V lost 4 bases and J lost 9, with 19 bases in between. The germline CDR1 and CDR2 sequences are MNHNY and SVGAGI (reference sequence). The CDR3 has 15 amino acids. This chain's CDR3 is CASSSHEGPPGEQFF. The CDR3 region has the DNA TGTGCCAGCAGTTCACATGAGGGTCCACCGGGTGAGCAGTTCTTC.

This CDR3 is CASSLGTESYEQYF. The CDR3 DNA follows: TGTGCCAGCAGCTTAGGGACAGAATCCTACGAGCAGTACTTC. This chain joins TRBV7-9 and TRBJ2-7; TRBD1 is a possible D gene (6 bases). V shed 1 base and J shed 1 base, with 8 bases lying between them. The CDR3 runs to 14 residues. The germline V gene has CDR1 SEHNR and CDR2 FQNEAQ (reference sequence).

The chain uses TRBV3-1 (or the pseudogene TRBV3-2) and TRBJ1-5; D is ambiguous. V lost 4 bases, J lost 2 bases, and 9 bases lay in between. The CDR3 is 14 amino acids. CDR1 LGHDT and CDR2 YNNKEL come from the germline V gene (reference sequence). CDR3 DNA sequence: TGTGCCAGCAGCCCTGGGAGGGGCAATCAGCCCCAGCATTTT. Amino acids: CASSPGRGNQPQHF.

V is TRBV25-1 and J is TRBJ2-7; D remains unclear. Germline V gene lookup returns CDR1 MGHDK and CDR2 SYGVNS. Trimming took off 4 bases at V and 6 bases at J, with 10 bases between the two ends. CDR3 length: 12 amino acids. DNA for the CDR3: TGTGCCAGCAGTGTAGGTGGGCGCGAGCAGTACTTC. Its protein product is CASSVGGREQYF.

The J gene is TRBJ2-1, the V gene TRBV5-6; 16 bases align to TRBD2. CDR3 length equals 15 residues. Per germline, CDR1 SGHDT and CDR2 YYEEEE. With V trimmed by 4 bases and J by 10 bases, 5 bases remained unmatched. Here the CDR3 DNA reads TGTGCCAGCAGCGAGGGACTAGCGGGGGGGAAGGAGCAGTTCTTC. It translates to CASSEGLAGGKEQFF. The full variable domain, in which reference TRBV5-6 and TRBJ2-1 provide the parts outside the CDR3, is DAGVTQSPTHLIKTRGQQVTLRCSPKSGHDTVSWYQQALGQGPQFIFQYYEEEERQRGNFPDRFSGHQFPNYSSELNVNALLLGDSALYLCASSEGLAGGKEQFFGPGTRLTVL.

The chain employs TRBV24-1 and TRBJ2-3, with 10 positions matching TRBD1. Germline V gene sequence: CDR1 KGHDR, CDR2 SFDVKD. Unmatched junction bases numbered 5, after V lost 2 bases and J lost 4 bases. The CDR3 sequence is 16 residues long. CDR3 nucleotides: TGTGCCACCAGTGATTCGGGACAGGGGAAGGCAGATACGCAGTATTTT. Residues: CATSDSGQGKADTQYF.

The gene calls are TRBV7-9 and TRBJ2-7, with TRBD1 matching over 10 bases. CDR3 size: 16 residues. The J segment lost 6 bases and the V segment lost 7 bases, leaving 15 bases of the junction unmatched. CDR1 is SEHNR and CDR2 is FQNEAQ in the germline V gene (reference sequence). The CDR3: CASTRLTGQGVSEQYF. In nucleotides, the CDR3 is TGTGCCAGCACTCGATTGACAGGACAGGGGGTATCCGAGCAGTACTTC.

The CDR3 nucleotides read TGTGCCAGCAGTGGAGACAGGGCTCTCGAGCAGTACTTC. Protein: CASSGDRALEQYF. This chain uses TRBV2 with TRBJ2-7; TRBD1 matches at 7 bases. Germline trimming cut 4 bases from V and 6 bases from J; bases unmatched to any gene: 6. Germline-derived CDR1 and CDR2 are SNHLY and FYNNEI. This CDR3 has 13 residues.

This clone was seen at least ten times. This chain joins TRBV27 and TRBJ2-7, with D uncertain. Germline CDR1 MNHEY, CDR2 SMNVEV (reference sequence). The V gene lost 1 base and the J gene lost 2 bases, with 18 bases spanning the gap. The length of the CDR3 is 17 residues. CDR3 sequence (DNA): TGTGCCAGCAGTTTATGTCCTGTCCTATCACCACCCTACGAGCAGTACTTC. This translates into CASSLCPVLSPPYEQYF.

The chain employs TRBV6-5 and TRBJ1-1; TRBD1 is a possible D gene (5 bases). Trimming pared 2 bases from V and 3 bases from J, leaving 10 bases between. The germline V gene encodes CDR1 MNHEY and CDR2 SVGAGI. The CDR3 consists of 14 residues. CDR3 nucleotide sequence: TGTGCCAGCAGTTACAGCAGGGCGGACACTGAAGCTTTCTTT. The encoded protein is CASSYSRADTEAFF.

The rearrangement links TRBV7-2 to TRBJ2-5; 7 bases line up with TRBD1. Germline-derived CDR1 and CDR2 are SGHTA and FQGNSA. The CDR3 is 14 residues long. With 6 bases clipped from V and 3 bases from J, the junction kept 7 bases outside the gene matches. The CDR3 protein is CASRTLTGEETQYF. The CDR3 region has the DNA TGTGCCAGCAGGACGCTAACAGGGGAAGAGACCCAGTACTTC. The full variable domain, completed using reference TRBV7-2 and TRBJ2-5, is GAGVSQSPSNKVTEKGKDVELRCDPISGHTALYWYRQSLGQGLEFLIYFQGNSAPDKSGLPSDRFSAERTGGSVSTLTIQRTQQEDSAVYLCASRTLTGEETQYFGPGTRLLVL.

V and J are TRBV4-3 and TRBJ1-1, with D tentatively TRBD1 (6 bases). The germline V gene has CDR1 LGHNA and CDR2 YSLEER. The length of the CDR3 is 14 residues. V was pared by 0 bases and J by 5 bases, with 10 bases between. The CDR3 loop reads CASSQEARGTEAFF. DNA for the CDR3: TGCGCCAGCAGCCAAGAGGCTAGGGGGACTGAAGCTTTCTTT.

This chain joins TRBV29-1 and TRBJ2-5, with TRBD2 identical over 10 bases. Germline values: CDR1 SQVTM, CDR2 ANQGSEA. The CDR3 contains 13 residues. V lost 4 bases to trimming and J lost 4 bases; unmatched junction nucleotides: 3. DNA of the CDR3: TGCAGCGTTGTAGCGGGGGGTTTAGAGACCCAGTACTTC. This gives the protein CSVVAGGLETQYF.

This clone was seen a handful of times. The chain links TRBV30 to TRBJ1-1; 7 bases match TRBD1. Per germline, CDR1 GTSNPN and CDR2 SVGIG (reference sequence). After removal of 2 bases from V and 1 base from J, the junction contained 4 bases not matched to a gene. This CDR3 comprises 14 residues. Here the CDR3 DNA reads TGTGCCTGGAGTTTGGGGACAGAGAACACTGAAGCTTTCTTT. As protein: CAWSLGTENTEAFF.

The chain carries TRBV4-3 and TRBJ2-1; 11 nucleotides line up with TRBD2. V gave up 0 bases and J gave up 6 bases; unmatched junction bases: 10. This CDR3 comprises 18 residues. The germline V gene encodes CDR1 LGHNA and CDR2 YSLEER. CDR3 loop: CASSQDWPSGGMGNEQFF. The CDR3 DNA is TGCGCCAGCAGCCAAGATTGGCCTAGCGGGGGGATGGGCAATGAGCAGTTCTTC.

The CDR3 spells CASSVALFTSRTAGELFF. Written as DNA, the CDR3 is TGTGCCAGCAGCGTAGCCCTCTTTACTTCCAGGACAGCCGGGGAGCTGTTTTTT. The chain recombines TRBV9 with TRBJ2-2, with a weak D call TRBD1 (6 bases). Per germline, CDR1 SGDLS and CDR2 YYNGEE. The V gene lost 0 bases and the J gene lost 6 bases, with 21 bases spanning the gap. CDR3 length: 18 amino acids.

This clone showed up many times. The chain combines TRBV27 with TRBJ1-5, with D possibly TRBD1 on 6 matching bases. Germline V gene lookup returns CDR1 MNHEY and CDR2 SMNVEV (reference sequence). Trimming took 2 bases from V and 5 from J, leaving 19 bases between them. The CDR3 loop spans 17 amino acids. The DNA for the CDR3 is TGTGCCAGCAGTTTAGGGGGCGGTGCCAGGCCCCATCAGCCCCAGCATTTT. Translating it yields CASSLGGGARPHQPQHF.

This clone is medium-sized within its sample. The chain is built from TRBV28 and TRBJ1-6; 9 bases align to TRBD1. The junction had 16 bases not matched to a gene; V was cut back by 4 bases and J by 9 bases. CDR3 length equals 18 residues. The germline V gene encodes CDR1 MDHEN and CDR2 SYDVKM. The CDR3, as DNA: TGTGCCAGCAGTTCGTTACAAGGGACAGGGCGGGGGTCTTCACCCCTCCACTTT. It specifies CASSSLQGTGRGSSPLHF.

V and J are TRBV6-6 and TRBJ2-2; weak D call: TRBD2 (7 bases). V was pared by 6 bases and J by 5 bases, with 10 bases between. The CDR3 has 13 residues. From germline, CDR1 is MNHNY and CDR2 SVGAGI (reference sequence). Here the CDR3 reads CASSGGPTGELFF. The DNA of the CDR3 is TGTGCCAGCAGCGGGGGGCCGACCGGGGAGCTGTTTTTT.

This clone turned up a few times. This chain uses TRBV5-4 with TRBJ2-4, with 11 bases aligning to TRBD1. Trimming at V came to 0 bases and at J to 8 bases, leaving 4 bases not matched to a gene. In germline, CDR1 is SGHNT, CDR2 YYREEE (reference sequence). The length of the CDR3 is 15 residues. The CDR3 region has the DNA TGTGCCAGCAGCTTGGCCGGGACAGGGGGGGACATTCAGTACTTC. This sequence encodes CASSLAGTGGDIQYF.